This T cell receptor beta chain appears in the sequencing data of a study of tumor-infiltrating lymphocytes in primary liver carcinoma (dated by TCRdb to about 2017). Regarding the study in general: Between late 2015 and early 2016, several patients in China with histopathologically diagnosed primary liver carcinoma had surgical resection. The study combined TCRbeta repertoire sequencing, expression microarrays and whole-exome sequencing across five regions of each liver tumor, with adjacent normal tissue and blood. Roughly 3.65 to 8 million productive TCRbeta reads were obtained per sample, and no significant difference in read depth was found between tissue types. Of the five patients (three men and two women, aged 30 to 69 years), four had hepatocellular carcinoma and one had combined HCC and intrahepatic cholangiocarcinoma. The tumors of the five patients were staged as T1-T3 N0M0, with maximum diameters ranging from roughly 4.2 to 10 cm. Repertoires from technical replicates were highly reproducible, with mean shared-clone rates approximately 0.92 and correlation coefficients above 0.95. A total of around 35 specimens from 5 patients went through TCRbeta repertoire sequencing, namely 25 tumor regions, 5 adjacent noncancerous liver tissues and 5 peripheral blood samples. Broad study findings and their caveats: Because the samples were bulk and unsorted, CD4+ and CD8+ T cell repertoires could not be compared. Pairs of tumor regions showed greater repertoire overlap (mean around 35%) than tumor-adjacent pairs (roughly 17%) or tumor-blood pairs (approximately 14%), which is consistent with antigen-driven expansion. With just four or five patients in the study, the authors point out that the findings should be validated in a larger study. A significantly larger repertoire fraction was made up by the top 250 clones in tumors than in blood (p = 0.039). Because sequencing covered only the TCR beta chain and unpaired alpha chains were not captured, true repertoire diversity is likely underestimated.

About this clonotype: The specificity of this receptor is unknown. A junction end diverges from the germline sequence, so it may reflect a read error.

RNA from unsorted whole blood was extracted with TRIzol reagent, and germline DNA was obtained with the DNeasy Blood & Tissue kit. At the time of sampling, the patients had chronic HBV infection and had not received any treatment. Before surgery, 4 to 5 milliliters of peripheral blood were collected into K2EDTA tubes. From the germline V gene, CDR1 is SGHAT and CDR2 is FQNNGV. The cysteine opens and the phenylalanine closes a CDR3 of 15 amino acids. The entry retains the CDR3 DNA only, 45 bases that are in frame from base 1. Using a constant-region primer and ProtoScript II reverse transcriptase, TCRbeta-specific cDNA was reverse-transcribed from approximately 500 ng total RNA. TCRbeta libraries were built with three nested multiplex PCR rounds, a slightly modified ARM-PCR procedure. Each of the first two PCR rounds ran for about 10 cycles using multiplex TRBV1-TRBV30 forward primers together with a Cbeta reverse primer. A final 25-cycle PCR with Deep VentR polymerase added sample barcodes and Illumina adapters. Before sequencing, amplicons of 200-500 bp were purified from gel using a QIAquick gel extraction kit. The TCRbeta amplicons were sequenced with 250-bp paired-end reads on an Illumina HiSeq 2500. Concerning the study's data processing: Reads were quality-trimmed with Trimmomatic v0.33, and paired reads were merged with FLASH v1.2.11 to recover full CDR3 sequences. V, D and J germline segments were assigned to the rearranged TCRbeta sequences using MiGEC v1.2.1b. VDJtools v1.0.0 computed clonotype statistics and Shannon-Wiener diversity indices. Except for diversity analysis, only each sample's 250 most abundant clonotypes were used in subsequent analyses to reduce sampling bias. TCRdb handled the public reads itself, with Q25 trimming in fastp and clone calling in MiXCR, and kept productive beta chains. Merged by CDR3 protein, the rows form single entries marked with the most common genes and DNA. The V and J calls were determined by TCRdb, not by the authors. Within this sample are about 330,000 distinct CDR3 sequences, with about 61% of them counted one time only. The ten largest account for about 6.3% of the sample.

The chain uses TRBV11-2 and TRBJ2-7, and possibly TRBD1, on 6 matching bases. Material: peripheral blood. The clonotype comes from a man in his forties with primary liver carcinoma and hepatitis B virus infection. The nucleotide sequence is TGCGCCAGCAGCTTGGACAGTTCCGCAACCTACGAGGAGTACTTC. Translation gives CASSLDSSATYEEYF.